This TCR beta chain stems from a study of response to subunit inactivated influenza vaccine. Study observations and caveats: After each seasonal influenza vaccination, few new T cells are recruited, the authors suggested.

This clonotype was seen at least ten times. Its antigen is as yet unknown. The CDR3 runs to 14 residues. Trimming took off 3 bases at V and 0 bases at J, with 7 bases between the two ends. TCRdb recomputed calls from the RT-PCR reads with MiXCR, one row per CDR3 protein. The sample comprises some 640,000 distinct CDR3 sequences, around 14% of which are singletons, and around 6.5% rests with the top ten. The sample here was PBMCs from blood, taken around two weeks before vaccination. The receptor comes from a man aged 50 or older who received an inactivated influenza vaccine. The chain couples TRBV12-3 or TRBV12-4 to TRBJ2-3; no definite D call. In DNA, the CDR3 is TGTGCCAGCAGTTTCGGGCAAAGCACAGATACGCAGTATTTT. Amino acid sequence: CASSFGQSTDTQYF.